The T cell receptor (beta chain) described here comes from a study of cytomegalovirus exposure and HLA in healthy donors. Study information: A preliminary data release comprised tens of millions of unique TCRs obtained from HLA-typed donors. General study points: CMV antigen specificity of three CMV-associated chains was confirmed in vitro. Previously analyzed data showed that most TCR beta V segments were productive at a frequency of about 87% or about 30%.

Details on this clone: Its target is not known.

Use of 60 Vbeta and 13 Jbeta primers characterized the PCR. The repertoire was sequenced with immunoSEQ multiplex PCR; TCRdb's copy has only in-frame clones and lacks some. The table has some 170,000 clones, 81% seen once. This CDR3 has 14 residues. The V and J ends lost 4 bases and 6 bases, in that order; junction bases with no gene match: 6. Germline assignment: CDR1 SNHLY and CDR2 FYNNEI. The TCR was taken from a woman aged 18-35 years in good health and CMV-seropositive. Sequenced: PBMCs. This rearrangement joins TRBV2 to TRBJ1-5, with 7 bases aligning to TRBD1. DNA of the CDR3: TGTGCCAGCAGTGTGAGGGGGCGATTTCAGCCCCAGCATTTT. Its protein product is CASSVRGRFQPQHF.